These 8 T cell receptor beta chains originate from one sample sequenced in a study of cytomegalovirus exposure and HLA in healthy donors (dated by TCRdb to 2016 to 2017). Libraries were made using the immunoSEQ multiplex PCR assay. For the multiplex PCR, a mixture combining 60 forward primers for TCR Vbeta segments and 13 reverse primers for TCR Jbeta segments was used. Here the immuneACCESS table is served through TCRdb, limited to in-frame sequences with V and J called. Missing clones are a known gap in these copies; in checked studies unresolved V genes cover under half, and the rest lacks a known reason. This sample's table lists approximately 76,000 clones. 3.5% to 4% of the sample rests with the top ten. The sequenced sample was PBMCs. The receptors were gathered from a man between 18 and 35 years old in good health and CMV-seropositive.

V is TRBV7-7 and J is TRBJ2-3; the D gene is possibly TRBD2 (6 bases). The CDR3 is 14 residues long. The V gene's germline CDR1 is SSHAT and CDR2 FNYEAQ (reference sequence). Trimming stripped 5 bases from V and 2 bases from J, with 11 bases between. The CDR3 is CASSVSGITDTQYF. CDR3 coding DNA: TGTGCCAGCAGCGTTAGCGGCATCACAGATACGCAGTATTTT. Combining the CDR3 with reference TRBV7-7 and TRBJ2-3 gives the whole variable domain GAGVSQSPRYKVTKRGQDVTLRCDPISSHATLYWYQQALGQGPEFLTYFNYEAQPDKSGLPSDRFSAERPEGSISTLTIQRTEQRDSAMYRCASSVSGITDTQYFGPGTRLTVL.

The chain carries TRBV18 and TRBJ2-7; perhaps TRBD1 as D (6 bases). With 6 bases removed from V and 3 bases from J, the gap between germline ends came to 9 bases. The germline CDR1 and CDR2 sequences are KGHSH and LQKENI. The CDR3 totals 12 residues. In DNA form, the CDR3 reads TGTGCCAGCTCTGGACAGCGCTACGAGCAGTACTTC. This gives the protein CASSGQRYEQYF.

The CDR3 nucleotides are TGTGCCAGCAGTTACTCGGGGACAGGGGGCTACAATGAGCAGTTCTTC. It is translated as CASSYSGTGGYNEQFF. The chain employs TRBV6-5 and TRBJ2-1, with 11 bases fitting TRBD1. Germline-derived CDR1 and CDR2 are MNHEY and SVGAGI. This CDR3 is built from 16 residues. V shed 0 bases and J 3 bases; nucleotides not matched to a gene: 1.

The gene calls are TRBV6-5 and TRBJ2-7; 11 positions match TRBD1. CDR1 and CDR2 (germline): MNHEY, SVGAGI. V shed 8 bases and J 3 bases; nucleotides not matched to a gene: 9. This CDR3 has 15 amino acids. CDR3 DNA: TGTGCCAGCGGCCGAGGGGGGACAGGGGGCTACGAGCAGTACTTC. Protein: CASGRGGTGGYEQYF.

The V and J genes are TRBV5-1 and TRBJ2-7; 7 nucleotides match TRBD2. Trimming at V came to 2 bases and at J to 6 bases, leaving 8 bases not matched to a gene. CDR1 is SGHRS and CDR2 is YFSETQ in the germline V gene. The CDR3 extends over 14 amino acids. CDR3 protein: CASSFTAGTSEQYF. The DNA of the CDR3 is TGCGCCAGCAGCTTCACAGCGGGAACGAGCGAGCAGTACTTC.

V gene TRBV5-1 combines with J gene TRBJ1-1, with TRBD1 identical over 8 bases. Unmatched junction bases numbered 5, after V lost 3 bases and J lost 1 base. This CDR3 has 15 residues. The germline V gene encodes CDR1 SGHRS and CDR2 YFSETQ. CDR3 in amino acids: CASSYRQGPNTEAFF. DNA of the CDR3: TGCGCCAGCAGCTACCGACAGGGGCCGAACACTGAAGCTTTCTTT.

V usage is TRBV6-1 and J usage is TRBJ1-4, with 8 bases lining up with TRBD1. The CDR3 extends over 13 amino acids. Germline V gene sequence: CDR1 MNHNS, CDR2 SASEGT. V gave up 7 bases and J gave up 5 bases; unmatched junction bases: 3. CDR3 residues: CASNRGANEKLFF. DNA of the CDR3: TGTGCCAGCAACAGGGGGGCAAATGAAAAACTGTTTTTT.

The CDR3 nucleotides are TGTGCCAGCAGCCCCGGGACACCTCCCTATGGCTACACCTTC. Translation gives CASSPGTPPYGYTF. This chain uses TRBV7-9 with TRBJ1-2; D possibly corresponds to TRBD1 (6 bases). From germline, CDR1 is SEHNR and CDR2 FQNEAQ (reference sequence). V gave up 5 bases and J gave up 4 bases, with 14 bases separating them. The CDR3 is 14 residues long.